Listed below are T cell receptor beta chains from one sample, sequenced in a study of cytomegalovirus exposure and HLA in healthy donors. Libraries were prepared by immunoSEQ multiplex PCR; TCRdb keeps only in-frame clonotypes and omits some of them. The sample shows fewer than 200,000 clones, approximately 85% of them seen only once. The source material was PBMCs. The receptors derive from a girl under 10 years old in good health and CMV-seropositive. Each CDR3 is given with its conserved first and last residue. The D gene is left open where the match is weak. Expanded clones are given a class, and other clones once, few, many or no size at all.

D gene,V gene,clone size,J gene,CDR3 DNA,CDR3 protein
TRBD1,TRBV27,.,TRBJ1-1,TGTGCCAGCAGTTTATCGGGGACAGGAATGAACACTGAAGCTTTCTTT,CASSLSGTGMNTEAFF
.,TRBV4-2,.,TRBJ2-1,TGTGCCAGCAGCCAAGATTACTACCCCAATGAGCAGTTCTTC,CASSQDYYPNEQFF
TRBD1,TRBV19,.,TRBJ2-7,TGTGCCAGTAGTATTGTGGGACAGGGAACCTACGAGCAGTACTTC,CASSIVGQGTYEQYF
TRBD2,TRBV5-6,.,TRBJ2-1,TGTGCCAGCAGCCCCCTAAGGGAGGGCTACAATGAGCAGTTCTTC,CASSPLREGYNEQFF
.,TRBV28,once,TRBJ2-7,TGTGCCACCACTGGCGGGTACGAGCAGTACTTC,CATTGGYEQYF
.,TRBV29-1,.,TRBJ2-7,TGCAGCGTTGGAAGCGCCGGGACCTACGAGCAGTACTTC,CSVGSAGTYEQYF
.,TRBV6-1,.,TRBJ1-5,TGTGCCAGCAGTGCACAGGCCAATCAGCCCCAGCATTTT,CASSAQANQPQHF
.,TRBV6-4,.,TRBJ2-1,TGTGCCAGCAGTGAGGGAAGGGGGAACTACAATGAGCAGTTCTTC,CASSEGRGNYNEQFF
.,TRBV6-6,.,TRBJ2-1,TGTGCCAGCAGTTACGTCGAGCACAATGAGCAGTTCTTC,CASSYVEHNEQFF
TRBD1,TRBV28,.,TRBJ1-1,TGTGCCAGCAGGAGGCGGGGGACAGGGGGTTTGAACACTGAAGCTTTCTTT,CASRRRGTGGLNTEAFF
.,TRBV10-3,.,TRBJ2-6,TGTGCCATCCGGGGTCCTGGGGCCAACGTCCTGACTTTC,CAIRGPGANVLTF
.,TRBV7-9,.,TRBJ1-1,TGTGCCAGCAGACCTCACGCACTAACAGGGTTGAACACTGAAGCTTTCTTT,CASRPHALTGLNTEAFF
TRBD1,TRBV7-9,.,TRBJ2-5,TGTGCCAGCAGCAGTGGGACACCCTCTCAGGGGGCCCTAGAGACCCAGTACTTC,CASSSGTPSQGALETQYF
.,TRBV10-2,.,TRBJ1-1,TGCGCCAGCAGTGAATCGACAGGCCTGAACACTGAAGCTTTCTTT,CASSESTGLNTEAFF
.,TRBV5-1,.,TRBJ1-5,TGCGCCAGCAGCTTGGGGGGGGGTAATCAGCCTCAGCATTTT,CASSLGGGNQPQHF
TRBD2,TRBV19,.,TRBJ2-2,TGTGCCAGGATAGCGGGAGTCCTCGGCACCGGGGAGCTGTTTTTT,CARIAGVLGTGELFF
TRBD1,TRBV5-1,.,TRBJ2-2,TGCGCCAGCAGCTTGAATACAGGGGGAACCGGGGAGCTGTTTTTT,CASSLNTGGTGELFF
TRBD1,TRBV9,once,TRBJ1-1,TGTGCCAGCAGCGGGGACAGCTCGGTTACTGAAGCTTTCTTT,CASSGDSSVTEAFF
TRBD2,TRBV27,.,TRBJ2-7,TGTGCCAGCAGTTGGGGGAGGGCCTACGAGCAGTACTTC,CASSWGRAYEQYF
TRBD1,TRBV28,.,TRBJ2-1,TGTGCCAGCAGTTCAATACAGGGGGGTGACAATGAGCAGTTCTTC,CASSSIQGGDNEQFF
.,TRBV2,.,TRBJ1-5,TGTGCCAGCAGTGACGCCGGGGTGGCTGTTCAGCCCCAGCATTTT,CASSDAGVAVQPQHF
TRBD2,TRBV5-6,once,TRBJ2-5,TGTGCCAGCAGCTTGGCCCACGGGGGGGGAGAGACCCAGTACTTC,CASSLAHGGGETQYF
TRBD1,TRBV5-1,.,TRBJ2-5,TGCGCCAGCAACTCCGAGACAGGGTATCGGGAGACCCAGTACTTC,CASNSETGYRETQYF
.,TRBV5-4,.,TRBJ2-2,TGTGCCAGCAGCCCCTTCCCCGGGGAGCTGTTTTTT,CASSPFPGELFF
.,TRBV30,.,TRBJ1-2,TGTGCCTGGAGTGTACGATGGGGGCAGGACCAAAACTATGGCTACACCTTC,CAWSVRWGQDQNYGYTF
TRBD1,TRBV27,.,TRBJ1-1,TGTGCCAGCAGTTTCACAGGACAGGGGGGGGACACTGAAGCTTTCTTT,CASSFTGQGGDTEAFF
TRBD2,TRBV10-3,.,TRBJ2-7,TGTGCCATCAGTGATCCGACTAGCGGGGGTACCTACGAGCAGTACTTC,CAISDPTSGGTYEQYF
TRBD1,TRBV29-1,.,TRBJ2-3,TGCAGCGTCCCCCGCCTCAGGGGGCACACAGATACGCAGTATTTT,CSVPRLRGHTDTQYF
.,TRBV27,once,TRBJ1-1,TGTGCCAGCAGTCCCACAATTTCGAACACTGAAGCTTTCTTT,CASSPTISNTEAFF
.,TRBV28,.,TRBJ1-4,TGTGCCAGCAGTTTATACAGGGAATCAACTAATGAAAAACTGTTTTTT,CASSLYRESTNEKLFF
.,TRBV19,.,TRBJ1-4,TGTGCCAGTAGTCGCTTCAGGGGATCTAATGAAAAACTGTTTTTT,CASSRFRGSNEKLFF
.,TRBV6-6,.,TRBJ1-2,TGTGCCAGCAGTTACTCCGGACCATCTGGAGGCTATGGCTACACCTTC,CASSYSGPSGGYGYTF
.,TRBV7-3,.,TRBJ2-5,TGTGCCAGCAGCTTAGGGGGGAGCGGTCAAGAGACCCAGTACTTC,CASSLGGSGQETQYF
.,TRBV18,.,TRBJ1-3,TGTGCCAGCTCACCGCAGAACTCTGGAAACACCATATATTTT,CASSPQNSGNTIYF
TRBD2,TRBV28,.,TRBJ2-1,TGTGCCAGCAGTTCGCACTCTAGCGGGAGCGCTGAGCAGTTCTTC,CASSSHSSGSAEQFF
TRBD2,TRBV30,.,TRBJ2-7,TGTGCCTGGTCGTCAGCGGGAGGCTCCGAGCAGTACTTC,CAWSSAGGSEQYF
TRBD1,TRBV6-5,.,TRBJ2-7,TGTGCCAGCAGTTTCCTCTCGCGGGACAGGTCCTACGAGCAGTACTTC,CASSFLSRDRSYEQYF
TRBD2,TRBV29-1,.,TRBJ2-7,TGCAGCGTTGAAGAAGCCAGCGGGAGGGCCGGAGAGCAGTACTTC,CSVEEASGRAGEQYF
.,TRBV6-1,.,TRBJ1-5,TGTGCCAGCAGTGGCATGGGAGATCAGCCCCAGCATTTT,CASSGMGDQPQHF
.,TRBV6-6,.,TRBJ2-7,TGTGCCAGCAGCCGGGATTCCTACGAGCAGTACTTC,CASSRDSYEQYF